The entry below describes one T cell receptor beta chain. The data are from a study of blood T cell repertoires in COVID-19. Study background: Sites in the United States, Italy and Spain provided acute and convalescent COVID-19 samples. From T cells, B-cell-depleted T cells, or PBMCs came the material, which was cDNA or gDNA.

How the authors handled the data: Estimates of nucleated cell counts were drawn from the amplification of reference gene primers. Method: immunoSEQ multiplex PCR; TCRdb's copy keeps in-frame clones and lacks some. D and trimming come from the DNA, and the V and J calls and clone size come from that table. Found here are around 88,000 clones, roughly 90% of them singletons; the top ten hold 1.5% to 2%. Germline values: CDR1 SEHNR, CDR2 FQNEAQ (reference sequence). CDR3 size: 13 residues. The V gene lost 5 bases and the J gene lost 5 bases, with 13 bases spanning the gap. The TCR sequence derives from a man aged 55 to 70 with acute or convalescent COVID-19. This chain joins TRBV7-9 and TRBJ2-7, with TRBD2 as a possible D gene (5 bases). The sequencing input was peripheral blood. CDR3 bases: TGTGCCAGCAGCCCCTTCCCGGGGAACGAGCAGTACTTC. It is translated as CASSPFPGNEQYF.